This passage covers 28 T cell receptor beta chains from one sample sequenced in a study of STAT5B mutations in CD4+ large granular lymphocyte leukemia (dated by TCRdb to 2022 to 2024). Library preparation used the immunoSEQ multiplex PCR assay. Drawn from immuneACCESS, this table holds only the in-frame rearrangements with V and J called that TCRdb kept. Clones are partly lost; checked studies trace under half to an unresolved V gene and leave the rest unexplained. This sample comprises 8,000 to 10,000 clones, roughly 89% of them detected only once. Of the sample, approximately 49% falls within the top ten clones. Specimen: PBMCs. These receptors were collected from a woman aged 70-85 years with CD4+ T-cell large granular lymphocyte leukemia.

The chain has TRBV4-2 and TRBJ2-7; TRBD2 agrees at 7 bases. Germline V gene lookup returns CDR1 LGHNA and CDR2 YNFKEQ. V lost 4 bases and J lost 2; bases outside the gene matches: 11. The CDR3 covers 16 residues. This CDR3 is CASSPIGASGTYEQYF. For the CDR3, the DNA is TGTGCCAGCAGCCCCATAGGGGCTAGCGGCACCTACGAGCAGTACTTC.

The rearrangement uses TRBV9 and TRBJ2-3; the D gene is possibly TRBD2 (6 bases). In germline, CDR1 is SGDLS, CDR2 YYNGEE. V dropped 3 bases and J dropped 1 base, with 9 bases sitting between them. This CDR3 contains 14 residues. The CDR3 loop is CASSAPGGTDTQYF. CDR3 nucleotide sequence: TGTGCCAGCAGCGCCCCGGGGGGCACAGATACGCAGTATTTT.

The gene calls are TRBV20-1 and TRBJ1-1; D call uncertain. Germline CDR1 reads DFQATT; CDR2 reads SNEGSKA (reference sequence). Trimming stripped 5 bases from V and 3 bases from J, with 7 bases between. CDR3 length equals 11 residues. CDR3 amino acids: CSALDDTEAFF. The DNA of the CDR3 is TGCAGTGCTCTAGACGACACTGAAGCTTTCTTT.

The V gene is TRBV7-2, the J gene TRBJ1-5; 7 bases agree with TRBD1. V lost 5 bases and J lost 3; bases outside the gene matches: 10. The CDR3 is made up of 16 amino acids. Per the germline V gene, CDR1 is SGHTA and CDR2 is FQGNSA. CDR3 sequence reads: CASSPSGTVNNQPQHF. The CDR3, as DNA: TGTGCCAGCAGCCCCTCCGGGACAGTTAACAATCAGCCCCAGCATTTT. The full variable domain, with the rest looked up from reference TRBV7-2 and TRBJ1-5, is GAGVSQSPSNKVTEKGKDVELRCDPISGHTALYWYRQSLGQGLEFLIYFQGNSAPDKSGLPSDRFSAERTGGSVSTLTIQRTQQEDSAVYLCASSPSGTVNNQPQHFGDGTRLSIL.

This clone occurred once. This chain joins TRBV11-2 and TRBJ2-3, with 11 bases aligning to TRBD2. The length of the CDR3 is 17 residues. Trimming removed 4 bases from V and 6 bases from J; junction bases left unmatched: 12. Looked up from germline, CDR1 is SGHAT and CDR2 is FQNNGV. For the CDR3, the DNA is TGTGCCAGCAGCTCCGGGACTAGCGGAGGAGGAATGGATACGCAGTATTTT. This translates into CASSSGTSGGGMDTQYF.

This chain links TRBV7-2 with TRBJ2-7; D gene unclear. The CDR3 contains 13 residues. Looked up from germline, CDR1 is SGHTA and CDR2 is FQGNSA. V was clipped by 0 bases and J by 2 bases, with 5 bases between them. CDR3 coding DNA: TGTGCCAGCAGCTTAGCGGTCCCCTACGAGCAGTACTTC. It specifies CASSLAVPYEQYF.

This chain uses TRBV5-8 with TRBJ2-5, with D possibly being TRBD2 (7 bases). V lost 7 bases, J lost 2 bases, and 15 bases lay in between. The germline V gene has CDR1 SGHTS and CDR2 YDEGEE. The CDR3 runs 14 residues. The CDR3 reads CASSGGPLQETQYF. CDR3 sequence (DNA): TGTGCCAGCTCCGGGGGGCCGCTGCAAGAGACCCAGTACTTC.

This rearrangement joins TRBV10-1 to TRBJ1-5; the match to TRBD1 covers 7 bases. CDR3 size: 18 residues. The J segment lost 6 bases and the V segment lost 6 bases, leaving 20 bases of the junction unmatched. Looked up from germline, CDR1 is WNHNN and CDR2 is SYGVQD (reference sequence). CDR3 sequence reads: CASRTQPDRENMCQPQHF. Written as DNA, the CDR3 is TGCGCCAGCAGAACCCAACCTGACAGGGAGAATATGTGTCAGCCCCAGCATTTT.

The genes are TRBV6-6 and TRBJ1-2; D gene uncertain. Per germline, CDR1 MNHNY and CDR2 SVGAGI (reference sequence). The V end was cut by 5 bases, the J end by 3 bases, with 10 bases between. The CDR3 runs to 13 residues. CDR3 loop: CASSNEPYYGYTF. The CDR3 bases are TGTGCCAGCAGTAACGAGCCGTACTATGGCTACACCTTC.

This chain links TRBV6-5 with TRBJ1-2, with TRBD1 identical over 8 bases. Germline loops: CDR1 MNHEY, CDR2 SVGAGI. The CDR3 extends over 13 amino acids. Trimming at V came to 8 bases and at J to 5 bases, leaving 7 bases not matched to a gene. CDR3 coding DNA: TGTGCCAGCGGCAAGACAGGGGCATATGGCTACACCTTC. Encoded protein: CASGKTGAYGYTF.

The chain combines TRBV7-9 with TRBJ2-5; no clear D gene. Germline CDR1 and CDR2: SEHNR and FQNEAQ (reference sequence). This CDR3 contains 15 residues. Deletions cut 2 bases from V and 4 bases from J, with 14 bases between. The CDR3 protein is CASSLSSPWGETQYF. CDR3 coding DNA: TGTGCCAGCAGCTTATCGTCCCCCTGGGGAGAGACCCAGTACTTC.

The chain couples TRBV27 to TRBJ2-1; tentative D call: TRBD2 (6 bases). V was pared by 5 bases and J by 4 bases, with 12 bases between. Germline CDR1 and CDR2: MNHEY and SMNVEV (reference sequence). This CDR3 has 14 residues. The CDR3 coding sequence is TGTGCCAGCAGTCTGGACTACACTTACAATGAGCAGTTCTTC. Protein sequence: CASSLDYTYNEQFF.

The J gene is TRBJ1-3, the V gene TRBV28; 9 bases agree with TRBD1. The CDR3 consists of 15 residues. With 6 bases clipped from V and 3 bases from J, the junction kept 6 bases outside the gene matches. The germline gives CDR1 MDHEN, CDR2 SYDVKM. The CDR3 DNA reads TGTGCCAGCAGCCTACAGGGGGCGGGTGGAAACACCATATATTTT. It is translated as CASSLQGAGGNTIYF.

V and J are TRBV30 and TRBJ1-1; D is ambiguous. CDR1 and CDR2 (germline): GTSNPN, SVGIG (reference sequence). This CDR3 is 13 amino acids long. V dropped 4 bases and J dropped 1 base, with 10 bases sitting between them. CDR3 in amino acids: CAWTPDGNTEAFF. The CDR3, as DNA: TGTGCCTGGACCCCCGACGGGAACACTGAAGCTTTCTTT.

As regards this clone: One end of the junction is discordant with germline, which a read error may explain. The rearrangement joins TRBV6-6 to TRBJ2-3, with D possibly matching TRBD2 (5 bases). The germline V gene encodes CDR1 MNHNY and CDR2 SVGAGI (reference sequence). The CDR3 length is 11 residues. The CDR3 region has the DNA TGTGCCAGCCAGCGGCGAGATACGCGGTATTTT. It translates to CASQRRDTRYF.

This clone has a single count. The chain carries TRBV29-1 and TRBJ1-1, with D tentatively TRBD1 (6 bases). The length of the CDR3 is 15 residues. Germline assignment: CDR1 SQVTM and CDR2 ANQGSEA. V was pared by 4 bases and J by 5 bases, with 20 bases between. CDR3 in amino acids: CSVGGSQGRGTEAFF. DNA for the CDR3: TGCAGCGTTGGGGGTTCACAGGGTAGGGGGACTGAAGCTTTCTTT. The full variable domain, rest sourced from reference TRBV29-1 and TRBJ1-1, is SAVISQKPSRDICQRGTSLTIQCQVDSQVTMMFWYRQQPGQSLTLIATANQGSEATYESGFVIDKFPISRPNLTFSTLTVSNMSPEDSSIYLCSVGGSQGRGTEAFFGQGTRLTVV.

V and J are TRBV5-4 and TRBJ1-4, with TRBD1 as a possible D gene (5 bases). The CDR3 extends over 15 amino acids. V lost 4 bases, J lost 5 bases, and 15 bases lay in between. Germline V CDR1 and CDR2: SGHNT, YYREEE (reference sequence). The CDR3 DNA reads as TGTGCCAGCAGCCGAATCCCAGGGCCCAATGAAAAACTGTTTTTT. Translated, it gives CASSRIPGPNEKLFF.

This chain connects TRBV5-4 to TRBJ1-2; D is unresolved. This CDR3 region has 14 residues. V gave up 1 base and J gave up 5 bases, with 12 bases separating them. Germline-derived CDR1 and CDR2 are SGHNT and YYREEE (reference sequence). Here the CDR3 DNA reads TGTGCCAGCAGCTTGCCGGGTTCCAGTTATGGCTACACCTTC. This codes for CASSLPGSSYGYTF.

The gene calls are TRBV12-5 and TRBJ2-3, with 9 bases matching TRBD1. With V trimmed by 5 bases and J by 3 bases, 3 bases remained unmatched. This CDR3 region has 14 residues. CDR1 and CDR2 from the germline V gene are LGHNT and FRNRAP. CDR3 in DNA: TGTGCTAGTGGTCGGGGACAGGGAACAGATACGCAGTATTTT. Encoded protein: CASGRGQGTDTQYF.

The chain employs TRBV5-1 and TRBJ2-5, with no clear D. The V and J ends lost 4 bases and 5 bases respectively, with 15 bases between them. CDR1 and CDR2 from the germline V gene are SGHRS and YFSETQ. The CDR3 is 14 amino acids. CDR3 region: CASSPPSQTETQYF. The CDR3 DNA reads TGCGCCAGCAGCCCGCCGTCCCAGACGGAGACCCAGTACTTC.

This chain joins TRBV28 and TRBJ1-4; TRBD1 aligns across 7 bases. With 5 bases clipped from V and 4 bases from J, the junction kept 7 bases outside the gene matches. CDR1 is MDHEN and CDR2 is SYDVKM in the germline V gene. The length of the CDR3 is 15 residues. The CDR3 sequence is CASSDSRGVNEKLFF. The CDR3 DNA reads TGTGCCAGCAGTGATTCCAGGGGGGTTAATGAAAAACTGTTTTTT.

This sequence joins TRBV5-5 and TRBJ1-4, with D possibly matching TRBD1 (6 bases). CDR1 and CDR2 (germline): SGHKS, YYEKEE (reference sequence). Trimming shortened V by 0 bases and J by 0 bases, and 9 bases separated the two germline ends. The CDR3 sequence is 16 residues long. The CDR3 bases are TGTGCCAGCAGCTTGGGCCACAGGGCAACTAATGAAAAACTGTTTTTT. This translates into CASSLGHRATNEKLFF.

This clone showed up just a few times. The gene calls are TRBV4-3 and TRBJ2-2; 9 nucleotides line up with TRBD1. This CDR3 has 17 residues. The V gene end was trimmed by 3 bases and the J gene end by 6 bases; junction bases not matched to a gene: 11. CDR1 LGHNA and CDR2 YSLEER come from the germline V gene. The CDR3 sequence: CASSQGGGTGSAGELFF. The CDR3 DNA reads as TGCGCCAGCAGCCAGGGAGGTGGGACAGGGTCGGCCGGGGAGCTGTTTTTT.

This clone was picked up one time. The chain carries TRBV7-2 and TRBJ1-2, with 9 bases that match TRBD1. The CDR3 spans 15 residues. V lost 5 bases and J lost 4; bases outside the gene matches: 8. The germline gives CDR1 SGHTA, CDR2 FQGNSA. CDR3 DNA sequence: TGTGCCAGCAGCCAGGGGGGACAGGGCACCTATGGCTACACCTTC. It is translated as CASSQGGQGTYGYTF. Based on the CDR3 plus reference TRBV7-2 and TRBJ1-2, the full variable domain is GAGVSQSPSNKVTEKGKDVELRCDPISGHTALYWYRQSLGQGLEFLIYFQGNSAPDKSGLPSDRFSAERTGGSVSTLTIQRTQQEDSAVYLCASSQGGQGTYGYTFGSGTRLTVV.

For the CDR3, the DNA is TGTGCCAGCAGCTCAAGATCGGGGGGGACCGACGAGCAGTACTTC. Amino acid sequence: CASSSRSGGTDEQYF. The chain couples TRBV11-3 to TRBJ2-7, with 8 bases identical to TRBD2. Germline CDR1 is SGHNT and CDR2 is YENEEA. The J segment lost 5 bases and the V segment lost 4 bases, leaving 10 bases of the junction unmatched. The CDR3 has 15 residues.

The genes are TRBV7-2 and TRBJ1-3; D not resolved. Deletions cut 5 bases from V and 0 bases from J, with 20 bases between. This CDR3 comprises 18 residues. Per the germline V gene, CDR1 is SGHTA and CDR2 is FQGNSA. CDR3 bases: TGTGCCAGCAGCCCCCAAGGGTCGGGCTATGGCTCTGGAAACACCATATATTTT. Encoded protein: CASSPQGSGYGSGNTIYF.

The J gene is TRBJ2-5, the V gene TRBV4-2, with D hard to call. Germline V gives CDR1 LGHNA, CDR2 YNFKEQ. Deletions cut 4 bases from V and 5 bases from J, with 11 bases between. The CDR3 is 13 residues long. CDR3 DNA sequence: TGTGCCAGCAGCCGAGTCCGCAAGGAGACCCAGTACTTC. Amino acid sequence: CASSRVRKETQYF.

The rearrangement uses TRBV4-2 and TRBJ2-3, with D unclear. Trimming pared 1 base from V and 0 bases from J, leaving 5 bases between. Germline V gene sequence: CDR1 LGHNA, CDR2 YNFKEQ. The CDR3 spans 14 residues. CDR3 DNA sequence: TGTGCCAGCAGCCAAGTCAGGAGCACAGATACGCAGTATTTT. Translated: CASSQVRSTDTQYF.